This is a list of T cell receptor beta chains from one sample in a study of beta chain features in type 1 diabetes. Libraries were prepared by immunoSEQ multiplex PCR; TCRdb keeps only in-frame clonotypes and omits some of them. The table shows around 250,000 clones, with about 15% occurring only once. Source material: naive CD4+ T cells from blood. These receptor sequences come from a man aged 25 to 45 with type 1 diabetes. The CDR3 runs from the conserved cysteine through the conserved F or W. The order of the fields is V gene, D gene, J gene, clone size, CDR3 protein, CDR3 DNA. A D gene is named only where the DNA matches it firmly. For some rows the clone size is stated as once, few or many, or as a class when expanded; others skip it.

>TRBV18|TRBD2|TRBJ2-3|few
CASSPWGGSGDTQYF
TGTGCCAGCTCCCCCTGGGGCGGGAGCGGAGATACGCAGTATTTT
>TRBV23-1|TRBD1|TRBJ1-4|few
CAPVGQGNEKLFF
TGCGCCCCGGTGGGACAGGGGAATGAAAAACTGTTTTTT
>TRBV10-3|TRBD2|TRBJ2-2|few
CAISEVAGANTGELFF
TGTGCCATCAGTGAGGTTGCGGGGGCGAACACCGGGGAGCTGTTTTTT
>TRBV7-9|-|TRBJ2-3|few
CASSSHGQGDTQYF
TGTGCCAGCAGCTCCCACGGGCAGGGAGATACGCAGTATTTT
>TRBV19|TRBD1|TRBJ2-3|-
CASSPGQGTDTQYF
TGTGCCAGTAGTCCGGGACAGGGCACAGATACGCAGTATTTT
>TRBV5-4|TRBD2|TRBJ2-5|few
CASSQTSGSRETQYF
TGTGCCAGCAGTCAGACTAGCGGGAGTCGTGAGACCCAGTACTTC
>TRBV11-2|TRBD2|TRBJ2-1|-
CASSLDQLAAREQFF
TGTGCCAGCAGCTTAGATCAGCTAGCGGCCAGAGAGCAGTTCTTC
>TRBV11-3|-|TRBJ1-1|-
CASSLQGDTEAFF
TGTGCCAGCAGCTTACAAGGGGACACTGAAGCTTTCTTT
>TRBV5-4|TRBD2|TRBJ2-5|few
CASSQTSGGQETQYF
TGTGCCAGCAGCCAAACTAGCGGGGGGCAAGAGACCCAGTACTTC
>TRBV6-1|TRBD1|TRBJ2-4|-
CASRTGGEGKNIQYF
TGTGCCAGCAGGACAGGGGGCGAAGGCAAAAACATTCAGTACTTC
>TRBV5-4|-|TRBJ1-1|few
CASSWGGGIEAFF
TGTGCCAGCAGCTGGGGGGGTGGTATTGAAGCTTTCTTT
>TRBV18|-|TRBJ2-5|-
CASSPPFGAKETQYF
TGTGCCAGCTCACCCCCGTTTGGAGCAAAAGAGACCCAGTACTTC
>TRBV18|-|TRBJ2-4|-
CASSDSIAKNIQYF
TGTGCCAGCTCCGACTCGATAGCCAAAAACATTCAGTACTTC
>TRBV30|-|TRBJ1-6|-
CAWRTAVSYNSPLHF
TGTGCCTGGAGGACAGCCGTCTCCTATAATTCACCCCTCCACTTT
>TRBV4-1|-|TRBJ2-2|-
CASSPLAGELFF
TGCGCCAGCAGCCCCCTAGCCGGGGAGCTGTTTTTT
>TRBV7-2|-|TRBJ2-1|-
CASSHPTRGSAREFNEQFF
TGTGCCAGCAGCCACCCGACTAGAGGTTCTGCCCGGGAATTTAATGAGCAGTTCTTC
>TRBV11-2|-|TRBJ2-3|-
CASSSRQALGRRDTQYF
TGTGCCAGCAGCTCTCGACAGGCGCTGGGGCGAAGGGATACGCAGTATTTT
>TRBV6-5|TRBD1|TRBJ1-6|few
CASSYSGTGGVSPLHF
TGTGCCAGCAGTTACTCGGGGACAGGGGGTGTTTCACCCCTCCACTTT
>TRBV13|-|TRBJ1-1|few
CASSLAFWAENTEAFF
TGTGCCAGCAGCTTAGCATTTTGGGCAGAGAACACTGAAGCTTTCTTT
>TRBV4-1|-|TRBJ2-7|-
CASRSSLYGRGYEQYF
TGCGCCAGCCGGTCATCCCTTTATGGCAGGGGCTACGAGCAGTACTTC
>TRBV23-1|TRBD1|TRBJ1-6|few
CASSPAGQGPSPLHF
TGCGCCAGCAGTCCGGCTGGACAGGGCCCATCACCCCTCCACTTT
>TRBV5-1|TRBD1|TRBJ2-3|few
CASSLVTGGADTQYF
TGCGCCAGCAGCTTAGTGACAGGGGGCGCAGATACGCAGTATTTT
>TRBV29-1|-|TRBJ1-2|-
CSVGEGRNYGYTF
TGCAGCGTTGGCGAAGGCAGGAACTATGGCTACACCTTC
>TRBV27|TRBD1|TRBJ2-7|few
CASSTGTGIYEQYF
TGTGCCAGCAGTACCGGGACAGGGATTTACGAGCAGTACTTC
>TRBV27|-|TRBJ2-3|-
CASSPRTDTQYF
TGTGCCAGCAGTCCCCGTACAGATACGCAGTATTTT
>TRBV5-1|TRBD1|TRBJ2-2|-
CASSTGQEDTGELFF
TGCGCCAGCAGCACGGGACAGGAAGACACCGGGGAGCTGTTTTTT
>TRBV18|-|TRBJ1-2|-
CASSPPTTGSAQYGYTF
TGTGCCAGCTCACCACCGACGACGGGATCGGCTCAGTATGGCTACACCTTC
>TRBV18|TRBD1|TRBJ2-1|-
CASSPTDRARREQFF
TGTGCCAGCTCACCGACTGACAGGGCCCGGAGGGAGCAGTTCTTC
>TRBV6-5|TRBD1|TRBJ1-1|-
CASSYGGQGGTEAFF
TGTGCCAGCAGTTACGGAGGACAGGGCGGCACTGAAGCTTTCTTT
>TRBV6-5|TRBD2|TRBJ2-5|few
CASNRGGLETQYF
TGTGCCAGCAACCGGGGGGGCCTCGAGACCCAGTACTTC
>TRBV21-1|-|TRBJ1-2|-
CASSEGSVLGDYTF
TGTGCCAGCAGCGAAGGGTCGGTGCTCGGGGACTACACCTTC
>TRBV5-4|-|TRBJ1-6|-
CASSSKSSYNSPLHF
TGTGCCAGCAGCTCCAAGAGCTCCTATAATTCACCCCTCCACTTT
>TRBV11-3|TRBD2|TRBJ2-3|-
CASSNRLAGVTDTQYF
TGTGCCAGCAGCAACCGACTAGCGGGGGTCACAGATACGCAGTATTTT
>TRBV15|-|TRBJ2-6|-
CATSIGIAGTGANVLTF
TGTGCCACCAGCATTGGGATCGCGGGGACGGGGGCCAACGTCCTGACTTTC
>TRBV29-1|-|TRBJ2-3|few
CSVRLGPDTQYF
TGCAGCGTTCGACTAGGCCCAGATACGCAGTATTTT
>TRBV5-4|TRBD1|TRBJ1-4|-
CASSFGTETNEKLFF
TGTGCCAGCAGCTTCGGGACAGAGACTAATGAAAAACTGTTTTTT
>TRBV4-1|-|TRBJ2-3|few
CASSQDRDTQYF
TGCGCCAGCAGCCAAGATAGAGATACGCAGTATTTT
>TRBV5-1|TRBD1|TRBJ2-3|few
CASSLESGTGSDTQYF
TGCGCCAGCAGCTTGGAATCCGGGACAGGGTCAGATACGCAGTATTTT
>TRBV27|-|TRBJ1-1|few
CASSAKGVRKNTEAFF
TGTGCCAGCAGTGCTAAGGGAGTAAGAAAGAACACTGAAGCTTTCTTT
>TRBV11-2|TRBD2|TRBJ2-1|few
CASSPRLAQSYNEQFF
TGTGCCAGCAGCCCTAGACTAGCCCAATCTTACAATGAGCAGTTCTTC
>TRBV11-2|TRBD2|TRBJ2-5|-
CASSFLGLAGGPLETQYF
TGTGCCAGCAGCTTTTTGGGATTAGCGGGGGGACCTTTAGAGACCCAGTACTTC
>TRBV21-1|-|TRBJ1-1|few
CASSDWEGQKIF
TGTGCCAGCAGCGATTGGGAAGGACAGAAAATTTTT
>TRBV5-1|-|TRBJ2-3|few
CASSLGLSSISTDTQYF
TGCGCCAGCAGCTTGGGTCTTAGCTCTATTAGCACAGATACGCAGTATTTT
>TRBV9|TRBD2|TRBJ2-1|few
CASSVAATSEREQFF
TGTGCCAGCAGCGTAGCCGCGACTAGCGAACGGGAGCAGTTCTTC
>TRBV12-5|TRBD2|TRBJ2-4|few
CASGFRLAGDQYF
TGTGCTAGTGGTTTCCGGCTAGCGGGGGATCAGTACTTC
>TRBV30|TRBD2|TRBJ2-3|few
CAWNIGTSGTDTQYF
TGTGCCTGGAACATCGGGACTAGCGGGACAGATACGCAGTATTTT
>TRBV29-1|-|TRBJ2-1|few
CSVDPGASIPNEQFF
TGCAGCGTTGACCCAGGGGCGAGTATTCCCAATGAGCAGTTCTTC
>TRBV19|TRBD2|TRBJ2-1|few
CASSGLAGVGEQFF
TGTGCCAGTAGTGGGCTAGCGGGGGTGGGTGAGCAGTTCTTC
>TRBV27|TRBD1|TRBJ2-7|-
CASSLDRESGEQYF
TGTGCCAGCAGTTTAGACAGGGAATCTGGCGAGCAGTACTTC